The clone carrying this TCR beta chain was counted a few times. Its antigen is as yet unknown. A read error is possible here, since a much larger clone lies one base away. RNA transcripts served as template for amplifying TCR beta CDR3 sequences. First-round RT-PCR used HTBI primers; second-round multiplex PCR followed. TCRdb re-derived calls from the multiplex PCR reads in MiXCR, one entry per CDR3 protein. The sample lists just over 600,000 distinct CDR3 sequences, approximately 21% seen once, with approximately 7% in the top ten. This entry comes from a study of Graves' ophthalmopathy and Graves' hyperthyroidism. Findings and limits, study-wide: Blood shared most expanded thyroid clonotypes above 0.001 frequency. Its predictions of ophthalmopathy progression gave the model 60% to 71% sensitivity and 72.22% specificity.

Diagnosis relied on clinical symptoms, serum thyroxine, TRAb, thyroid ultrasound and orbital computed tomography. From fresh peripheral blood, 10 ml in volume, the PBMCs were obtained. Sequencing input: peripheral blood. The clonotype originates from a woman between 18 and 29 years old with stable Graves' hyperthyroidism. Some clones in this sample may be carry-over from other donors' samples.

This CDR3 reads CASSRDSAGNEQHF. CDR3 nucleotides: TGCGCCAGCAGCCGGGACTCAGCGGGGAACGAGCAGCACTTC. This chain links TRBV4-1 with TRBJ2-7; 7 nucleotides agree with TRBD2. Germline assignment: CDR1 MGHRA and CDR2 YSYEKL. The CDR3 covers 14 residues.